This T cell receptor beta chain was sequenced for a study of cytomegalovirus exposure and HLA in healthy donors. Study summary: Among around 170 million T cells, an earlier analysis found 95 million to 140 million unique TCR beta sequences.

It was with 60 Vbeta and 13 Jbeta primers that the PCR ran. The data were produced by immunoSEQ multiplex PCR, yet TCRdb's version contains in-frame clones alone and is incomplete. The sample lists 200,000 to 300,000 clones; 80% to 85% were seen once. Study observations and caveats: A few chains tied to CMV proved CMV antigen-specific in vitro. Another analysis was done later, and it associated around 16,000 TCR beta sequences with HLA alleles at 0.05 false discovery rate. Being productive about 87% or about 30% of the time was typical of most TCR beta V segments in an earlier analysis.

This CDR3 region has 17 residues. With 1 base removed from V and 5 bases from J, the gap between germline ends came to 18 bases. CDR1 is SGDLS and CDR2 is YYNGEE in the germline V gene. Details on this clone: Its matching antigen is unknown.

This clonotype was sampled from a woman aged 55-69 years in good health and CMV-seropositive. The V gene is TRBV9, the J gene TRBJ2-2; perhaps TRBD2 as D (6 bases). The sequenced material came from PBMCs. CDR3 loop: CASSVRRTGRKTGELFF. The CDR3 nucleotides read TGTGCCAGCAGCGTAAGAAGGACCGGGAGAAAGACCGGGGAGCTGTTTTTT. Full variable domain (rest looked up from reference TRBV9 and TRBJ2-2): DSGVTQTPKHLITATGQRVTLRCSPRSGDLSVYWYQQSLDQGLQFLIQYYNGEERAKGNILERFSAQQFPDLHSELNLSSLELGDSALYFCASSVRRTGRKTGELFFGEGSRLTVL.